The rows below give T cell receptor beta chains drawn from one sample of a study of blood T cells in healthy people across ages. TCRdb reanalysed the 5' RACE reads using MiXCR and keeps one entry per CDR3 protein. This table has 910,000 or so distinct CDR3 sequences, roughly 50% appearing once. The sequenced sample consisted of blood. The receptors derive from a woman aged 60 to 75 in good health. The CDR3 runs from the conserved cysteine through the conserved F or W. The D gene is left open where the match is weak. Some rows have no size entry. The others give once, few or many, or a class for an expanded clone.

v_call	j_call	d_call	clone_size	cdr3_nt	cdr3_aa
TRBV4-3	TRBJ2-1	.	few	TGCGCCAGCAGCCAAGGGGAAGGGATTGACCAGTTCTTC	CASSQGEGIDQFF
TRBV15	TRBJ2-5	.	.	TGTGCCACCAGCAGAGAGGTGGGGGGCCAAGAGACCCAGTACTTC	CATSREVGGQETQYF
TRBV5-1	TRBJ2-1	.	.	TGCGCCAGCAGCTTGGGTCCGAGGAGCCTTGCCCACAATGAGCAGTTCTTC	CASSLGPRSLAHNEQFF
TRBV15	TRBJ1-2	.	.	TGTGCCACCAGCAGAGATCGGGGTTTCCATGGCTACACCTTC	CATSRDRGFHGYTF
TRBV14	TRBJ1-2	.	.	TGTGCCAGCAGCCATCGGCCGGGACGGGAGTCTAACTATGGCTACACCTTC	CASSHRPGRESNYGYTF
TRBV7-9	TRBJ2-5	.	.	TGTGCCAGCAGCCTGACACCTTCAAAAGAGACCCAGTACTTC	CASSLTPSKETQYF
TRBV6-1	TRBJ1-1	.	.	TGTGCCAGCACCCTGGGACGGCACATGAACACTGAAGCTTTCTTT	CASTLGRHMNTEAFF
TRBV7-2	TRBJ2-2	.	.	TGTGCCAGCAGCACCAGACAGGGAGGTACCGGGGAGCTGTTTTTT	CASSTRQGGTGELFF
TRBV20-1	TRBJ2-7	TRBD2	few	TGCAGTGCTAGGGGGGGGAGCCCCAACTACGAGCAGTACTTC	CSARGGSPNYEQYF
TRBV7-2	TRBJ1-2	TRBD1	.	TGTGCCAGCAGCTCCAGGGGGCTTGGCTACACCTTC	CASSSRGLGYTF
TRBV18	TRBJ1-2	TRBD1	.	TGTGTCAGCTCACCTACCCCGGGACAGGGTGTTGGCTACACCTTC	CVSSPTPGQGVGYTF
TRBV29-1	TRBJ1-1	.	once	TGCAGCTGCGGACAGACGAACACTGAAGCTTTCTTT	CSCGQTNTEAFF
TRBV9	TRBJ2-3	.	.	TGTGCCAGCAGCGTAGGACTGGCTGACACAGATACGCAGTATTTT	CASSVGLADTDTQYF
TRBV4-1	TRBJ2-1	TRBD2	few	TGCGCCAGCAGCCAAGTACTCGCGGGAGGGGAGCAGTTCTTC	CASSQVLAGGEQFF
TRBV20-1	TRBJ2-7	.	.	TGCAGTGCTGACCGACAGGCCTACGAGCAGTACTTC	CSADRQAYEQYF
TRBV7-2	TRBJ2-7	.	once	TGTGCCAGCAGCCCCTGGCCCGGCCGAAAGGAGTACTTC	CASSPWPGRKEYF
TRBV9	TRBJ2-5	.	few	TGTGCCAGCAGCGTAGTAGGAGCGGTCCAAGAGACCCAGTACTTC	CASSVVGAVQETQYF
TRBV29-1	TRBJ2-5	TRBD2	.	TGCAGCGTTGAGGAACTAGCGGTTGGTGAGACCCAGTACTTC	CSVEELAVGETQYF
TRBV7-9	TRBJ2-3	.	.	TGTGCCAGCAGCTGGCGCGGCCGCCAGGGAACAGATACGCAGTATTTT	CASSWRGRQGTDTQYF
TRBV24-1	TRBJ2-1	TRBD2	.	TGTGCCACCAGGGCTAGCGGGACAAACAATGAGCAGTTCTTC	CATRASGTNNEQFF
TRBV20-1	TRBJ2-7	TRBD2	few	TGCAGTGCTAGCGGGACTAGCGGTTACAATGAGCAGTACTTC	CSASGTSGYNEQYF
TRBV7-3	TRBJ2-3	TRBD2	.	TGTGCCAGCAGCTTAAAGGCGTCTAGCGGCCGCACAGATACGCAGTATTTT	CASSLKASSGRTDTQYF
TRBV28	TRBJ1-5	.	few	TGTGCCAGCAGTAGATATCAGCCCCAGCATTTT	CASSRYQPQHF
TRBV2	TRBJ2-5	.	.	TGTGCCTCCCAGGGGGGACAAAGACGAGAGACCCAGTACTTC	CASQGGQRRETQYF
TRBV29-1	TRBJ1-5	TRBD1	.	TGCAGCGTTGAGGACAGGGAGAATCAGCCCCAGCATTTT	CSVEDRENQPQHF
TRBV28	TRBJ2-7	.	.	TGTGCCAGCGCCACGGGGAGATCCAACTACGAGCAGTACTTC	CASATGRSNYEQYF
TRBV7-2	TRBJ2-7	.	.	TGTGCCAGCAGTTTAGGAGGCGAGCACCACTACGAGCAGTACTTC	CASSLGGEHHYEQYF